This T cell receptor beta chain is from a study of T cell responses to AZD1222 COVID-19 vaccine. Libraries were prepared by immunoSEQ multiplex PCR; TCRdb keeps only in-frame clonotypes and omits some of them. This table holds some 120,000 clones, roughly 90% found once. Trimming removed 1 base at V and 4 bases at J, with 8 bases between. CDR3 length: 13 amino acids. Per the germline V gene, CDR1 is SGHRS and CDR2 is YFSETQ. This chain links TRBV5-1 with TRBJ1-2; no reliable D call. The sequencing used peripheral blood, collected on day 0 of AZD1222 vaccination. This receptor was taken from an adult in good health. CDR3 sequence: CASSLTQPYGYTF. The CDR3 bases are TGCGCCAGCAGCTTGACACAGCCCTATGGCTACACCTTC.